This T cell receptor (beta chain) was recovered during a study of blood T cells in healthy people across ages. Across the whole study: About one barcoded beta molecule was captured per two T cells (by template switching).

As regards this clonotype: Antigen specificity is unknown.

Broader study findings: Since the PBMCs were unsorted, naive and antigen-experienced cells could not be conclusively compared.

It was with a sample-barcoded 5' primer and a J-beta primer mix that a second PCR of roughly 6 to 12 cycles was run. Each cDNA was tagged by a template-switch adaptor containing 12 random nucleotides. TCRdb called the 5' RACE reads again in MiXCR, with one record for every CDR3 protein. The data contain about 680,000 distinct CDR3 sequences, around 45% of them singletons. Trimming took 6 bases from V and 5 from J; bases not matched to a gene: 12. The CDR3 is 16 residues long. Germline lookup yields CDR1 WSHSY and CDR2 SAAADI. The sample consisted of blood. The clonotype comes from a woman aged 55-70 years in good health. The rearrangement joins TRBV10-2 to TRBJ2-1, with 8 bases aligning to TRBD1. The chain's CDR3 is CASSQTRQGSNNEQFF. The CDR3 nucleotides read TGCGCCAGCAGCCAAACTCGACAGGGGAGTAACAATGAGCAGTTCTTC.